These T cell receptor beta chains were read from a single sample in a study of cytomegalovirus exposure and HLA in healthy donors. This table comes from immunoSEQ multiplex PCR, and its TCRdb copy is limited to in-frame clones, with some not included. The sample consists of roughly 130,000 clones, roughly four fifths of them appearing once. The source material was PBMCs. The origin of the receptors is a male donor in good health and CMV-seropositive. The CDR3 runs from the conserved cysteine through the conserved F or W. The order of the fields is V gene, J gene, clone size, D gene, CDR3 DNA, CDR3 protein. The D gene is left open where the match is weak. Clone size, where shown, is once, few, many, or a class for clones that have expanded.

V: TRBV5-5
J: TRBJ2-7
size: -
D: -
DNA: TGTGCCAGCAGCTTGGGAGCCGCATACGAGCAGTACTTC
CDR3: CASSLGAAYEQYF

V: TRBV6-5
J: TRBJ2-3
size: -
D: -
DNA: TGTGCCAGCAGAACAGGGGAGGCGGGAGATACGCAGTATTTT
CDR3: CASRTGEAGDTQYF

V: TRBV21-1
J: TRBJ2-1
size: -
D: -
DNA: TGTGCCAGCAGCAAAGGGCCCGGGAGAGACAATGAGCAGTTCTTC
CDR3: CASSKGPGRDNEQFF

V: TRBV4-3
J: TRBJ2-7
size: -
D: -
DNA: TGCGCCAGCAGCCAATCCCCCGACAGGTACGAGCAGTACTTC
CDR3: CASSQSPDRYEQYF

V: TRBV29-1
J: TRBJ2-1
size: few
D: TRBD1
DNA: TGCAGCGTTGAGGATACAGGGGGCGGAAGGTCACAGTTCTTC
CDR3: CSVEDTGGGRSQFF

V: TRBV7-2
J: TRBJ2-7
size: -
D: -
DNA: TGTGCCAGCAGCTCAAGGGAGGGGGTTCGCGCGAAGGGCGAGCAGTACTTC
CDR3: CASSSREGVRAKGEQYF

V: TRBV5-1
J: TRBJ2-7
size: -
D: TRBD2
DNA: TGCGCCAGCAGCGAGCAGCGGGACCCCTACGGGCAGTACTTC
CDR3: CASSEQRDPYGQYF

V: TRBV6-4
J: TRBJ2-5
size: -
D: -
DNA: TGTGCCAGCAGTGAAAGGAGGAGGTGGTCGGGGACCCAGTACTTC
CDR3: CASSERRRWSGTQYF

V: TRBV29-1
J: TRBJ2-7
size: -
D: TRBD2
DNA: TGCAGCGTTGCGGGACTAGCGGGAGTAGCCTACGAGCAGTACTTC
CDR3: CSVAGLAGVAYEQYF

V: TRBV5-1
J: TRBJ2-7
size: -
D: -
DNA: TGCGCCAGTGGCCATGGGGACACGTTCTACGAGCAGTACTTC
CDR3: CASGHGDTFYEQYF

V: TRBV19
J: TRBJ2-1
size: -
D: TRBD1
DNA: TGTGCCAGTAGTCAGGGGGAATCCTACAATGAGCAGTTCTTC
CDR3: CASSQGESYNEQFF

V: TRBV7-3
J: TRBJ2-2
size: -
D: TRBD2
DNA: TGTGCCAGCAGCTTAATAGCGGGATGGTACACCGGGGAGCTGTTTTTT
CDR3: CASSLIAGWYTGELFF

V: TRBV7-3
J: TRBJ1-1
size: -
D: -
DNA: TGTGCCAGCAGCTTAACAGGGGAGAACACTGAAGCTTTCTTT
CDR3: CASSLTGENTEAFF

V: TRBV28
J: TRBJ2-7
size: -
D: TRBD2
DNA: TGTGCCAGCAGTTTATCACGACTAGCGGTCACCTACGAGCAGTACTTC
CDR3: CASSLSRLAVTYEQYF

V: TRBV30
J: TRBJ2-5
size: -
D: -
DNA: TGTGCCGCAGGGGGGAGTGTAGCGGGACCACAAGAGACCCAGTACTTC
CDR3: CAAGGSVAGPQETQYF

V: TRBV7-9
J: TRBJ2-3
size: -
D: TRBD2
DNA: TGTGCCAGCAGCCCCGGGACTAGCGGAGGAGATACGCAGTATTTT
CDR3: CASSPGTSGGDTQYF

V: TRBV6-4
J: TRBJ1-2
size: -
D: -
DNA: TGTGCCAGCAGTCTTAGTCCGGGGGAGAACTATGGCTACACCTTC
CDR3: CASSLSPGENYGYTF

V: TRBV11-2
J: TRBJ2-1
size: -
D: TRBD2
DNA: TGTGCCAGCAGCTTAGTATCCGCTCTTCAGGGACTAGCGGCCAATGAGCAGTTCTTC
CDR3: CASSLVSALQGLAANEQFF

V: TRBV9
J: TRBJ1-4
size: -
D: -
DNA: TGTGCCAGCAGCGTCCTGGCCGGGGATGGTAATGAAAAACTGTTTTTT
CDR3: CASSVLAGDGNEKLFF

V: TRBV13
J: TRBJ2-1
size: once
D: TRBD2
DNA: TGTGCCAGCAGCTTCCGGACTAGCGGCCTTTCCTACAATGAGCAGTTCTTC
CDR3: CASSFRTSGLSYNEQFF

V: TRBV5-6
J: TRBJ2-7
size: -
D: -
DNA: TGTGCCAGCAGCCAGAACCAAATCACCTACGAGCAGTACTTC
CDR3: CASSQNQITYEQYF

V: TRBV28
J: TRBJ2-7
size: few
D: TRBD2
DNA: TGTGCCAGCTCCCCCCGGGGGGTAGCGACCTCCTACGAGCAGTACTTC
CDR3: CASSPRGVATSYEQYF

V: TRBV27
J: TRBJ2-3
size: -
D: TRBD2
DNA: TGTGCCAGCAGTGACTTAGCGGGAGCTGGCACAGATACGCAGTATTTT
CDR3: CASSDLAGAGTDTQYF

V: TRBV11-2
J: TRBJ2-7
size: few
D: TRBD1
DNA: TGTGCCAGCACCCAGACAGGGGAGCAGTACTTC
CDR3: CASTQTGEQYF

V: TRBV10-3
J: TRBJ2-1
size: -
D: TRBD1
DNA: TGTGCCGCAAACCCCGGGACAGGGGGTTCCTACAATGAGCAGTTCTTC
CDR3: CAANPGTGGSYNEQFF

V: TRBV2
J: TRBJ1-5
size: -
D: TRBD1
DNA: TGTGCCAGCAGTGGACAGGGGGCGCGTAGCAATCAGCCCCAGCATTTT
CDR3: CASSGQGARSNQPQHF

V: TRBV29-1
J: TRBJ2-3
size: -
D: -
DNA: TGCAGCGTTGAGAGGGGGACCAGCACAGATACGCAGTATTTT
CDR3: CSVERGTSTDTQYF

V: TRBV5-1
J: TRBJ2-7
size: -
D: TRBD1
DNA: TGCGCCAGCAGCGGTACAGGGGACCCCCAATTGGAGCAGTACTTC
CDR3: CASSGTGDPQLEQYF

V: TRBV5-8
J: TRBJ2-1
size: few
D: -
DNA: TGTGCCAGCAGCTTGAGCGGATACTCCTACAATGAGCAGTTCTTC
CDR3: CASSLSGYSYNEQFF

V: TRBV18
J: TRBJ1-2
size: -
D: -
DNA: TGTGCCAGCTCACCATTGGGGGACACTGATGGCTACACCTTC
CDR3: CASSPLGDTDGYTF

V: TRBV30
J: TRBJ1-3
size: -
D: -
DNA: TGTGCCTGGGGCACAGGGACGCTGGGAAACACCATATATTTT
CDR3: CAWGTGTLGNTIYF

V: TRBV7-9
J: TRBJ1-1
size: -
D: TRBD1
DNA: TGTGCCAGCAGCCAGACAGGGGAGAATGAAGCTTTCTTT
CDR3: CASSQTGENEAFF

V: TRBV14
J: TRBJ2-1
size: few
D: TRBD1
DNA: TGTGCCAGCCACAGACAGGGGGCCTACAATGAGCAGTTCTTC
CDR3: CASHRQGAYNEQFF

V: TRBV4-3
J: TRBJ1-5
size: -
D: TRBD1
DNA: TGCGCCAGCAGCCACATCCGGGACAGGGGGTTTCGGGGCAATCAGCCCCAGCATTTT
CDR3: CASSHIRDRGFRGNQPQHF

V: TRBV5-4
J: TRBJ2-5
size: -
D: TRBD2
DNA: TGTGCCAGCAGCTTCGGACTAGCGGGAGGAGGCGAGACCCAGTACTTC
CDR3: CASSFGLAGGGETQYF

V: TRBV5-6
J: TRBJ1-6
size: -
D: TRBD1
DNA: TGTGCCAGCAGCTTGATCTTCCTCGGGACAGGGGGCACCAATTCACCCCTCCACTTT
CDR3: CASSLIFLGTGGTNSPLHF

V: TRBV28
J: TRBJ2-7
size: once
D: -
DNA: TGTGCCAGTACCGTGGCAGGGGCTCTGGGGCAGTACTTC
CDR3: CASTVAGALGQYF

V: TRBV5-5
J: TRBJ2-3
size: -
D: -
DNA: TGTGCCAGCAGCTTGGTAGAGGGTTCTAGCACAGATACGCAGTATTTT
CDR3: CASSLVEGSSTDTQYF

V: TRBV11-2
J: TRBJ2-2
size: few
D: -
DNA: TGTGCCAGCAGCCAGGGTTACACCGGGGAGCTGTTTTTT
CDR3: CASSQGYTGELFF

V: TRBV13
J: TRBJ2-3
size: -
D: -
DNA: TGTGCCAGCAGCTTAGGTGGGGGCGGGAGCACAGATACGCAGTATTTT
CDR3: CASSLGGGGSTDTQYF

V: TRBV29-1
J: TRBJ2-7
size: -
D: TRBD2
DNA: TGCAGCGTTGAATGTGAGCGGGAGGGATCCACCTACGAGCAGTACTTC
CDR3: CSVECEREGSTYEQYF

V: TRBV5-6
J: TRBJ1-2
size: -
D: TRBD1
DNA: TGTGCCAGCAGCTTGATCGGCCAGGGGGGAGTCTATGGCTACACCTTC
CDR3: CASSLIGQGGVYGYTF

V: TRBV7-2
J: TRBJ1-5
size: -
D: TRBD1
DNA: TGTGCCAGCAGCTTACGGACAGGCGAAAATCAGCCCCAGCATTTT
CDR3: CASSLRTGENQPQHF

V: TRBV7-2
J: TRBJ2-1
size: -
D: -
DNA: TGTGCCAGCAGCTTACTAGCAGCCTACAATGAGCAGTTCTTC
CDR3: CASSLLAAYNEQFF

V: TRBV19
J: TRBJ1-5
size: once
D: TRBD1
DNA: TGTGCCAGTACGAAGGGGACAGGGGGCTTTCAGCCCCAGCATTTT
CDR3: CASTKGTGGFQPQHF

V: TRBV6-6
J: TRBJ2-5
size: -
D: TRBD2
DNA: TGTGCCAGCAGTAACCCAAGACTAGCGGGGCAAGAGACCCAGTACTTC
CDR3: CASSNPRLAGQETQYF

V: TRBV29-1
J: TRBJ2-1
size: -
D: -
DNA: TGCAGCGTTGAAGAAGGACTAAGCTCCTACAATGAGCAGTTCTTC
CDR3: CSVEEGLSSYNEQFF

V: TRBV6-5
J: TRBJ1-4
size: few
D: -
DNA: TGTGCCAGCAGTTTAGCGGGGGTAACTAATGAAAAACTGTTTTTT
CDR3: CASSLAGVTNEKLFF

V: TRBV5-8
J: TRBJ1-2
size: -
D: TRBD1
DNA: TGTGCCAGCAGTTTGGAGACAGGGGTTTTCTATGGCTACACCTTC
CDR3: CASSLETGVFYGYTF

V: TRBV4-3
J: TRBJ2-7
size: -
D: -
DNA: TGCGCCAGCAGCCCGGACACCGACTCCTACGAGCAGTACTTC
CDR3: CASSPDTDSYEQYF